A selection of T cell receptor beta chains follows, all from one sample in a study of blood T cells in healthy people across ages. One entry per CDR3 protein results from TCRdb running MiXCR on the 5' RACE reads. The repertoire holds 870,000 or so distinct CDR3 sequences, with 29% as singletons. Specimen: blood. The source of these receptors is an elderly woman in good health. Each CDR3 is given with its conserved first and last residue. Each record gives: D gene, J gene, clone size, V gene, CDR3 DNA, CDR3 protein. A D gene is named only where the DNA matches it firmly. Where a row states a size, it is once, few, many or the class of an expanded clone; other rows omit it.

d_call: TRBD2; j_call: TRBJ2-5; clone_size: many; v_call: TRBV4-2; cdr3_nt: TGTGCCAGCAGCCAAGACTACCGGGGGGGCGTGGAGACCCAGTACTTC; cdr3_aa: CASSQDYRGGVETQYF
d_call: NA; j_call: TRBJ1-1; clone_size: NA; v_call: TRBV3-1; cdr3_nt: TGTGCCAGCAGCCAAGTAGGAGGGATTAACGCCGAGGCTTTCTTT; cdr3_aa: CASSQVGGINAEAFF
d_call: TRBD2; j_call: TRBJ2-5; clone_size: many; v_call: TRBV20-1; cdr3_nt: TGCAGTGCTAGAGATCCTAGCGGGGGGCGGGGGGAGACCCAGTACTTC; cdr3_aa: CSARDPSGGRGETQYF
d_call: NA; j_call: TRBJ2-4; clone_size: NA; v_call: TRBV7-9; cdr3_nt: TGTGCCAGCAGCAGCGTGGCGGTTGAACAGTACTTC; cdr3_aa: CASSSVAVEQYF
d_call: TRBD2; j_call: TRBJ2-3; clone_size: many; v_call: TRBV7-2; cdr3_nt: TGTGCCAGCAGCCAGCTAGCGGGGGTTGATACGCAGTATTTT; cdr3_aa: CASSQLAGVDTQYF
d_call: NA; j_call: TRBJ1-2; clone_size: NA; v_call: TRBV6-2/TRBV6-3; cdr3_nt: TGTGCCAGTCTACGAGACCCAGCTAACTATGGCTACACCTTC; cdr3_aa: CASLRDPANYGYTF
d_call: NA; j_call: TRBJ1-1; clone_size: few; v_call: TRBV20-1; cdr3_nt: TGCAGTGCTAGAGCCTGGGACACCCGGGGAGCTTTCTTT; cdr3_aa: CSARAWDTRGAFF
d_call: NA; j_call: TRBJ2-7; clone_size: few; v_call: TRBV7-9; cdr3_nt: TGTGCCAACGCACAGGGACACGAGCAGTACTTC; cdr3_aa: CANAQGHEQYF
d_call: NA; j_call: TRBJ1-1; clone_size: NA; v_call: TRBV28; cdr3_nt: TGTGCCAGCAGTTTTCGGAGGCGAGGATTGATGAACACTGAAGCTTTCTTT; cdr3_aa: CASSFRRRGLMNTEAFF
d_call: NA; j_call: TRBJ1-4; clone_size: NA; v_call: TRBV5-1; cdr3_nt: TGCGCCAGCAGCCCGGCAACTAATGAAAAACGGTTTTTT; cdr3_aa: CASSPATNEKRFF
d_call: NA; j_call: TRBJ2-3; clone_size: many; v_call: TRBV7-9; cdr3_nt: TGTGCCAGTTCCCGGGCAGGGGATGGTGATACGCAGTATTTT; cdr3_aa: CASSRAGDGDTQYF
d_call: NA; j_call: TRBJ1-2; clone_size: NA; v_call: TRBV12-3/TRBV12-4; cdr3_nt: TGTGCCAGCGGCCTAAATGGTGGTGGTGGCTACACCTTC; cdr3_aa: CASGLNGGGGYTF